This TCR beta chain was identified during a study of beta chain features in type 1 diabetes. This clone was observed a handful of times. Sequencing targeted expressed TCRB transcripts, as all isolated RNA had been reverse transcribed. TCRdb's copy holds only in-frame clones and misses some; the assay was immunoSEQ multiplex PCR. The repertoire holds 350,000 or so clones, with around a fifth as singletons. Sequencing used naive CD4+ T cells from blood. The receptor's source is a woman under 30 in good health.

The CDR3 coding sequence is TGTGCCAGCAGGACCCGGACTAGCGGGAAAGAGACCCAGTACTTC. It yields the protein CASRTRTSGKETQYF. The genes are TRBV6-6 and TRBJ2-5; 12 bases align to TRBD2. Losses at the gene ends were 6 bases for V and 3 bases for J; bases not matched to a gene: 5. The CDR3 sequence is 15 residues long. The germline V gene has CDR1 MNHNY and CDR2 SVGAGI (reference sequence).